The 21 T cell receptor beta chains below all came from one sample that was sequenced in a study of metastatic and nonmetastatic thyroid tumors. TCRdb re-called the PCR reads through MiXCR. The sample yields tens of thousands of clones, about 16% seen once. Thyroid surgery was preceded by no treatment in any patient. Specimen: blood. The origin of the receptors is a female donor with papillary thyroid cancer or a benign thyroid nodule (not recorded which). Some clones in this sample may be carry-over from other donors' samples.

This clone turned up a few times. A read error may account for a junction end that differs from germline. Additional DNA sequences in this sample encode the identical CDR3. The chain combines TRBV3-1 with TRBJ1-1; the D gene is possibly TRBD1 (6 bases). This CDR3 has 14 residues. The germline V gene encodes CDR1 LGHDT and CDR2 YNNKEL (reference sequence). The CDR3 reads CASSPGGGATEASF. The CDR3 nucleotides are TGTGCCAGCAGCCCAGGTGGGGGGGCCACTGAAGCCTCCTTT.

This chain joins TRBV4-1 and TRBJ2-3; a possible D gene is TRBD2 (5 bases). Germline-derived CDR1 and CDR2 are MGHRA and YSYEKL. The CDR3 covers 12 residues. The V end lost 5 bases, the J end lost 3 bases, and 6 bases lay between the germline ends. CDR3 in DNA: TGCGCCAGCAGCGAGGGAACAGATACGCAGTATTTT. Its protein is CASSEGTDTQYF.

This clone has ten or more counts. The chain links TRBV4-2 to TRBJ1-2; unclear D gene. The CDR3 length is 15 residues. Germline CDR1 reads LGHNA; CDR2 reads YNFKEQ. V gave up 0 bases and J gave up 0 bases, with 8 bases separating them. The CDR3 sequence: CASSQDRAANYGYTF. The CDR3 DNA sequence: TGTGCCAGCAGCCAAGATCGGGCAGCTAACTATGGCTACACCTTC.

This clone was detected ten times or more. Just one base apart from a much larger clone, this may be a read error. The same CDR3 arises from other DNA sequences in this sample as well. The J gene is TRBJ2-7, the V gene TRBV6-1, with TRBD1 matching 9 bases. Germline assignment: CDR1 MNHNS and CDR2 SASEGT. The length of the CDR3 is 13 residues. The CDR3 sequence is CASTGTGSYEQYF. CDR3 in DNA: TGTGCTAGCACCGGGACAGGGAGTTACGAGCAGTACTTC.

A word on this clone: Its ends do not fully match the called genes, so a read error is possible. The chain has TRBV5-1 and TRBJ1-1; possibly TRBD1 for D (5 bases). Germline CDR1 SGHRS, CDR2 YFSETQ. The CDR3 extends over 16 amino acids. CDR3 sequence (DNA): TGCGACAGCAGCCGGGACGGGGGAACTATGAACACTGAAGCTTTCTTT. As protein: CDSSRDGGTMNTEAFF.

This clone was counted many times. The V and J genes are TRBV19 and TRBJ1-1; 7 bases are a match to TRBD1. This CDR3 region has 14 residues. Germline-derived CDR1 and CDR2 are LNHDA and SQIVND (reference sequence). J was trimmed by 5 bases and V by 5 bases; bases with no gene match: 8. The CDR3 sequence: CASSFMTGQTEAFF. The CDR3 region has the DNA TGTGCCAGTAGTTTTATGACAGGGCAAACTGAAGCTTTCTTT.

The chain has TRBV11-3 and TRBJ2-2; perhaps D is TRBD1 or TRBD2 (5 bases each). Germline V CDR1 and CDR2: SGHNT, YENEEA. This CDR3 comprises 15 residues. Trimming took 1 base from V and 3 from J, leaving 9 bases between them. CDR3 nucleotide sequence: TGTGCCAGCAGCTTAGGGGGACGGGACACCGGGGAGCTGTTTTTT. This encodes CASSLGGRDTGELFF.

In regard to this clone: One end of the junction fails to match germline, which may point to a read error. Other DNA variants within this sample encode the same CDR3. The J gene is TRBJ1-3, the V gene TRBV20-1; TRBD1 is a possible D gene (5 bases). Germline loops: CDR1 DFQATT, CDR2 SNEGSKA (reference sequence). The CDR3 is 14 amino acids. The CDR3 sequence is CSARAQGWRNTIYF. The CDR3 DNA sequence: TGTAGTGCTAGAGCTCAGGGTTGGAGAAACACCATATATTTT.

This clone was recorded many times. This may be a read error: a much more frequent sequence differs by one nucleotide. The chain uses TRBV19 and TRBJ2-1, with 7 bases lining up with TRBD1. Germline CDR1 LNHDA, CDR2 SQIVND (reference sequence). This CDR3 region has 14 residues. CDR3 sequence reads: CARSPQDRYNEQFF. The DNA for the CDR3 is TGTGCCCGTAGCCCGCAGGACAGGTACAATGAGCAGTTCTTC.

There are many counts of this clone. The chain has TRBV3-1 and TRBJ2-3, with a possible D match to TRBD1 (5 bases). The CDR3 is made up of 17 amino acids. From germline, CDR1 is LGHDT and CDR2 YNNKEL (reference sequence). V was clipped by 0 bases and J by 1 base, with 14 bases between them. The CDR3 DNA reads TGTGCCAGCAGCCAAGATCTGTTACAGACAGGCACAGATACGCAGTATTTT. Amino acid sequence: CASSQDLLQTGTDTQYF.

This rearrangement joins TRBV11-2 to TRBJ1-4; maybe TRBD1 (5 bases). Trimming took 5 bases from V and 8 from J, leaving 12 bases between them. The V gene's germline CDR1 is SGHAT and CDR2 FQNNGV. The CDR3 is made up of 13 amino acids. This CDR3 is CASSNWGVEKLFF. The DNA of the CDR3 is TGTGCCAGCAGCAACTGGGGGGTCGAAAAACTGTTTTTT.

The chain recombines TRBV4-1 with TRBJ2-1; D not resolved. Germline V gives CDR1 MGHRA, CDR2 YSYEKL. There are 13 residues in the CDR3. Trimming cost V 2 bases and J 7 bases, with 9 bases left between them. The CDR3: CASSQYTMNEQFF. The CDR3 bases are TGCGCCAGCAGCCAATATACCATGAATGAGCAGTTCTTC.

The sample holds many counts of this clone. CDR3 sequence reads: CASSSRTQNEQFF. In DNA form, the CDR3 reads TGTGCCAGCAGCTCAAGAACTCAGAATGAGCAGTTCTTC. The V and J genes are TRBV7-9 and TRBJ2-1; D remains ambiguous. Trimming removed 4 bases from V and 7 bases from J, with 11 bases in between. This CDR3 is built from 13 residues. Germline V gene lookup returns CDR1 SEHNR and CDR2 FQNEAQ (reference sequence).

V is TRBV4-2 and J is TRBJ2-1, with TRBD2 matching 8 bases. Germline CDR1 and CDR2: LGHNA and YNFKEQ. Losses at the gene ends were 0 bases for V and 7 bases for J; bases not matched to a gene: 8. The CDR3 totals 16 residues. Here the CDR3 reads CASSQDGGRLPNEQFF. In nucleotides, the CDR3 is TGTGCCAGCAGCCAAGACGGCGGGAGGTTACCAAATGAGCAGTTCTTC.

The sample holds many counts of this clone. The gene calls are TRBV7-9 and TRBJ1-1; the match to TRBD1 covers 8 bases. The CDR3 covers 15 residues. The germline V gene encodes CDR1 SEHNR and CDR2 FQNEAQ (reference sequence). Trimming took 4 bases from V and 1 from J; bases not matched to a gene: 5. CDR3 region: CASSSFTGGNTEAFF. CDR3 sequence (DNA): TGTGCCAGCAGCTCATTCACAGGGGGGAACACTGAAGCTTTCTTT.

This clone has a handful of counts. The junction does not match germline at one end; this may be a read error. The chain joins TRBV6-1 to TRBJ2-2; unclear D gene. Germline CDR1 reads MNHNS; CDR2 reads SASEGT. The CDR3 loop spans 13 amino acids. CDR3 residues: CASSEFCTAELFF. CDR3 nucleotides: TGTGCCAGCAGTGAATTTTGCACCGCGGAGCTGTTTTTT.

The chain is built from TRBV7-6 and TRBJ1-1, with 9 bases identical to TRBD1. J was trimmed by 1 base and V by 5 bases; bases with no gene match: 2. Germline CDR1 SGHVS, CDR2 FNYEAQ. This CDR3 region has 14 residues. Here the CDR3 reads CASSQGQGNTEAFF. CDR3 coding DNA: TGTGCCAGCAGCCAGGGACAGGGGAACACTGAAGCTTTCTTT.

The table lists this clone with many counts. Germline and junction disagree at one end, which may indicate a read error. The chain employs TRBV14 and TRBJ1-1; D is ambiguous. CDR3 size: 12 residues. Germline loops: CDR1 SGHDN, CDR2 FVKESK. The CDR3 nucleotides read TGTGCCGGCAGCCGTTTTGGGAGTACGGCTTTCTTT. Translating it yields CAGSRFGSTAFF. Together with reference TRBV14 and TRBJ1-1, the CDR3 gives the full variable domain: EAGVTQFPSHSVIEKGQTVTLRCDPISGHDNLYWYRRVMGKEIKFLLHFVKESKQDESGMPNNRFLAERTGGTYSTLKVQPAELEDSGVYFCAGSRFGSTAFFGQGTRLTVV.

This clone is labeled as medium-sized (0.01 to 0.1%). This chain joins TRBV6-1 and TRBJ1-3; maybe TRBD1 (5 bases). Between the trimmed V and J ends, which lost 8 bases and 2 bases, there was a span of 10 bases. CDR3 length: 13 residues. Germline assignment: CDR1 MNHNS and CDR2 SASEGT. CDR3 nucleotides: TGTGCCAGCCTTAAGGGGCCTGGAAACACCATATATTTT. Protein sequence: CASLKGPGNTIYF.

This clone was counted many times. The V call is TRBV7-9, the J call TRBJ2-6; D uncertain. The CDR3 is made up of 15 amino acids. V was clipped by 1 base and J by 0 bases, with 4 bases between them. CDR1 is SEHNR and CDR2 is FQNEAQ in the germline V gene (reference sequence). The CDR3 DNA sequence: TGTGCCAGCAGCTTAGGGCTCTCTGGGGCCAACGTCCTGACTTTC. Its protein product is CASSLGLSGANVLTF.

Ten or more counts support this clone. The junction shows a germline mismatch at one end, possibly a read error. Other DNA sequences of this sample code for an identical CDR3. The genes are TRBV24-1 and TRBJ2-1; the match to TRBD1 covers 9 bases. The CDR3 is 16 amino acids. The germline gives CDR1 KGHDR, CDR2 SFDVKD. The CDR3 coding sequence is TGTGCCACCAGCGATTTAGACAGGGGGACCTACAATGAGCAGTTCTTC. Amino acid sequence: CATSDLDRGTYNEQFF.